This T cell receptor beta chain came from a study of blood T cell repertoires in COVID-19. On the study more broadly: Donors in the United States, Italy and Spain gave samples during acute or convalescent COVID-19. Sources were T cells, B-cell-depleted T cells, or PBMCs; the material itself was cDNA or gDNA.

The germline V gene has CDR1 MNHEY and CDR2 SMNVEV (reference sequence). The CDR3 totals 14 residues. With V trimmed by 7 bases and J by 8 bases, 12 bases remained unmatched. The table came from immunoSEQ multiplex PCR; TCRdb's copy has only in-frame clones and leaves some out. The repertoire includes roughly 140,000 clones, approximately 80% of them detected once, and more than 5.5% sits in the top ten. The specimen was peripheral blood. The J gene is TRBJ1-2, the V gene TRBV27, with 8 bases fitting TRBD1. The clonotype comes from a woman in her fifties or sixties in a cohort sampled during active or convalescent COVID-19. CDR3 protein: CASKKAGGGLGYTF. Written as DNA, the CDR3 is TGTGCCAGCAAGAAAGCAGGGGGCGGGTTGGGCTACACCTTC.